This entry lists 16 T cell receptor beta chains sequenced from one sample in a study of control samples from healthy donors and cancer patients (dated by TCRdb to the early 2020s). Library preparation used the immunoSEQ multiplex PCR assay. Not all clones reach the TCRdb copy of this immuneACCESS table, which keeps in-frame sequences only. Checked studies attribute under half of the gap to unresolved V genes and leave the rest unexplained. This sample holds around 200,000 clones; about nine tenths were observed only once. The ten largest clonotypes hold approximately 1.6% of the sample. Sequencing input: blood. These receptors came from a woman aged 25 to 39 in good health.

To note about this clone: The same CDR3 is also encoded by other DNA sequences in this sample. The CDR3 loop reads CASSLGGRETQYF. The CDR3, as DNA: TGCGCCAGCAGCTTGGGGGGACGAGAGACCCAGTACTTC. This rearrangement joins TRBV5-1 to TRBJ2-5; D may be TRBD1 or TRBD2 (5 bases each). V lost 0 bases to trimming and J lost 4 bases, with 7 bases between them. Germline loops: CDR1 SGHRS, CDR2 YFSETQ. This CDR3 has 13 amino acids.

The gene calls are TRBV4-1 and TRBJ2-5; 7 nucleotides align to TRBD2. The CDR3 has 18 residues. V gave up 0 bases and J gave up 2 bases; unmatched junction bases: 12. Germline lookup yields CDR1 MGHRA and CDR2 YSYEKL. CDR3 nucleotide sequence: TGCGCCAGCAGCCAAGATCGGACTAGTAGGTGGGGACAAGAGACCCAGTACTTC. As protein: CASSQDRTSRWGQETQYF.

The V and J genes are TRBV7-3 and TRBJ2-2; 7 bases align to TRBD2. The ends lost 1 base at V and 3 bases at J; junction bases unmatched: 2. This CDR3 is built from 15 residues. Germline V gives CDR1 SGHTA, CDR2 FQGTGA. CDR3 coding DNA: TGTGCCAGCAGCTTAAATCGGGGGGACACCGGGGAGCTGTTTTTT. This encodes CASSLNRGDTGELFF.

The chain couples TRBV14 to TRBJ2-4; TRBD1 aligns across 7 bases. The germline V gene has CDR1 SGHDN and CDR2 FVKESK. The CDR3 totals 15 residues. V was pared by 1 base and J by 3 bases, with 3 bases of the junction left unmatched. Here the CDR3 DNA reads TGTGCCAGCAGCCAAGGAGGGGGCGGCAAAAACATTCAGTACTTC. Translating it yields CASSQGGGGKNIQYF. Full variable domain (remainder filled in from reference TRBV14 and TRBJ2-4): EAGVTQFPSHSVIEKGQTVTLRCDPISGHDNLYWYRRVMGKEIKFLLHFVKESKQDESGMPNNRFLAERTGGTYSTLKVQPAELEDSGVYFCASSQGGGGKNIQYFGAGTRLSVL.

V is TRBV7-9 and J is TRBJ2-7; 7 nucleotides match TRBD1. Looked up from germline, CDR1 is SEHNR and CDR2 is FQNEAQ (reference sequence). The CDR3 has 14 amino acids. Trimming cost V 2 bases and J 1 base; bases outside gene matches: 2. CDR3 loop: CASSLMGQSYEQYF. The CDR3 bases are TGTGCCAGCAGCTTAATGGGACAGTCCTACGAGCAGTACTTC.

The chain has TRBV28 and TRBJ1-2; D gene uncertain. The CDR3 length is 13 residues. Trimming left V 5 bases short and J 0 bases short, with 7 bases between. Germline V gives CDR1 MDHEN, CDR2 SYDVKM. Here the CDR3 reads CASSLWANYGYTF. CDR3 nucleotide sequence: TGTGCCAGCAGTCTCTGGGCTAACTATGGCTACACCTTC.

This chain connects TRBV4-3 to TRBJ2-3, with 8 bases fitting TRBD1. Per germline, CDR1 LGHNA and CDR2 YSLEER. The CDR3 runs to 15 residues. V lost 5 bases and J lost 1; bases outside the gene matches: 5. CDR3 loop: CASSGLGQGTDTQYF. The CDR3 bases are TGCGCCAGCAGCGGTTTGGGACAGGGCACAGATACGCAGTATTTT.

V is TRBV19 and J is TRBJ2-7; 9 bases line up with TRBD2. V gave up 1 base and J gave up 3 bases; unmatched junction bases: 7. From germline, CDR1 is LNHDA and CDR2 SQIVND (reference sequence). The CDR3 loop spans 16 amino acids. For the CDR3, the DNA is TGTGCCAGTAGTATAGCCCTTAGCGGGGGAATCTACGAGCAGTACTTC. Protein product: CASSIALSGGIYEQYF. Full variable domain (rest looked up from reference TRBV19 and TRBJ2-7): DGGITQSPKYLFRKEGQNVTLSCEQNLNHDAMYWYRQDPGQGLRLIYYSQIVNDFQKGDIAEGYSVSREKKESFPLTVTSAQKNPTAFYLCASSIALSGGIYEQYFGPGTRLTVT.

The chain uses TRBV15 and TRBJ1-2; no clear D gene. Trimming removed 0 bases from V and 4 bases from J, with 9 bases in between. From germline, CDR1 is LNHNV and CDR2 YYDKDF (reference sequence). The CDR3 loop spans 14 amino acids. The CDR3 sequence: CATSRDGNSYGYTF. The DNA for the CDR3 is TGTGCCACCAGCAGAGATGGGAATTCCTATGGCTACACCTTC.

This sequence joins TRBV6-6 and TRBJ2-5, with 11 bases identical to TRBD1. The end of the DNA aligns better with TRBJ2-7, so the J call may be wrong. The CDR3 length is 14 residues. CDR1 is MNHNY and CDR2 is SVGAGI in the germline V gene (reference sequence). The CDR3 region has the DNA TGTGCCAGCAGCCCCGGACAGGGGGCTTACGAGCAGTACTTC. Translating gives CASSPGQGAYEQYF.

CDR3 DNA sequence: TGCGCCAGCAGCCAAGATGGAGCGGGAGGGACAGATACGCAGTATTTT. Protein product: CASSQDGAGGTDTQYF. J is TRBJ2-3 and V is TRBV4-3, with TRBD2 identical over 10 bases. The CDR3 runs to 16 residues. With V trimmed by 0 bases and J by 3 bases, 3 bases remained unmatched. Looked up from germline, CDR1 is LGHNA and CDR2 is YSLEER.

The chain carries TRBV10-1 and TRBJ2-1, with 11 bases lining up with TRBD2. CDR1 is WNHNN and CDR2 is SYGVQD in the germline V gene (reference sequence). The ends lost 8 bases at V and 6 bases at J; junction bases unmatched: 6. The length of the CDR3 is 14 residues. The CDR3 is CASRSGGVANEQFF. CDR3 nucleotide sequence: TGCGCCAGCCGTAGCGGGGGGGTAGCCAATGAGCAGTTCTTC.

DNA for the CDR3: TGTGCCAGCAGCCAAGATGGGGGGGTTAGAGAGCAGTACTTC. Its translation is CASSQDGGVREQYF. The chain combines TRBV3-1 (or the pseudogene TRBV3-2) with TRBJ2-7, with TRBD2 matching over 7 bases. Trimming took 0 bases from V and 7 from J; bases not matched to a gene: 6. Germline CDR1 is LGHDT and CDR2 is YNNKEL (reference sequence). The CDR3 spans 14 residues.

This clone was counted once. This chain connects TRBV19 to TRBJ2-2, with TRBD2 matching over 16 bases. Germline values: CDR1 LNHDA, CDR2 SQIVND (reference sequence). The CDR3 contains 17 residues. J was trimmed by 3 bases and V by 7 bases; bases with no gene match: 5. The chain's CDR3 is CASTGTSGRADTGELFF. In nucleotides, the CDR3 is TGTGCCAGTACCGGGACTAGCGGGAGGGCGGACACCGGGGAGCTGTTTTTT.

This chain uses TRBV21-1 with TRBJ2-3; the D call in the table, TRBD2, was not verified against the DNA. TRBV21-1 is termed a pseudogene. The CDR3 contains 14 residues. CDR3 protein: CASSKGLAIDTQYF. CDR3 bases: TGTGCCAGCAGCAAAGGACTAGCGATAGATACGCAGTATTTT.

The V gene is TRBV7-9, the J gene TRBJ1-4; D is unclear. Germline V gene sequence: CDR1 SEHNR, CDR2 FQNEAQ (reference sequence). The CDR3 totals 15 residues. V gave up 1 base and J gave up 0 bases, with 6 bases separating them. Written as DNA, the CDR3 is TGTGCCAGCAGCTTAGTGACAACAACTAATGAAAAACTGTTTTTT. This gives the protein CASSLVTTTNEKLFF.